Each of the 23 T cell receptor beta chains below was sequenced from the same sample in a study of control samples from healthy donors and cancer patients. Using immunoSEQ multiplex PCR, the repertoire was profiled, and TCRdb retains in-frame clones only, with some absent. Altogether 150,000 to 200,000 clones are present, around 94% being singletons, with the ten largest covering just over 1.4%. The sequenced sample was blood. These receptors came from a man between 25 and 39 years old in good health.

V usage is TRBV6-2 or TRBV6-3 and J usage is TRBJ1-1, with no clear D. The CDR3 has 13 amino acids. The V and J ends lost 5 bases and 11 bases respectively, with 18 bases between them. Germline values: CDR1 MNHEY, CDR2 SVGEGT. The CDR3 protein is CASSQRGLVGAFF. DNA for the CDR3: TGTGCCAGCAGTCAACGGGGTCTAGTCGGGGCTTTCTTT.

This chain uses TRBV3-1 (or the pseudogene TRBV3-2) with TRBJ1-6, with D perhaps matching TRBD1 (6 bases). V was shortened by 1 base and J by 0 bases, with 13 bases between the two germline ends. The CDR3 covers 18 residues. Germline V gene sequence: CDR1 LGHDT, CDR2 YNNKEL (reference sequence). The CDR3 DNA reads TGTGCCAGCAGCCAAGGCGGAGGGGGAAGCTCCTATAATTCACCCCTCCACTTT. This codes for CASSQGGGGSSYNSPLHF.

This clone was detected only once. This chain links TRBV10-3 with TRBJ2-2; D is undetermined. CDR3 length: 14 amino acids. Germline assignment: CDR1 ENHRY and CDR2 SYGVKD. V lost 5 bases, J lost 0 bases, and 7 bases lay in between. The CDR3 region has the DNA TGTGCCATCAGTCTGACATCGAACACCGGGGAGCTGTTTTTT. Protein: CAISLTSNTGELFF.

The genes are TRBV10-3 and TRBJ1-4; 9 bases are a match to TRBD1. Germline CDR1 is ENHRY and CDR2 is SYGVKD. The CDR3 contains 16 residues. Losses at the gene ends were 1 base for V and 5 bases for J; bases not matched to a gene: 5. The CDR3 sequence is CAISEFGQGTNEKLFF. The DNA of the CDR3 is TGTGCCATCAGTGAGTTCGGACAGGGGACAAATGAAAAACTGTTTTTT.

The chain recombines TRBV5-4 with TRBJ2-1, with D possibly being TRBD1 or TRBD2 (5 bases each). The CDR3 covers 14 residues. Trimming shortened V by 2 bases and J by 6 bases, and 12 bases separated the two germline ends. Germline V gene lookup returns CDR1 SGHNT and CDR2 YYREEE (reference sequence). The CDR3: CASSFLGTRNEQFF. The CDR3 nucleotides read TGTGCCAGCAGCTTTCTGGGGACGCGCAATGAGCAGTTCTTC.

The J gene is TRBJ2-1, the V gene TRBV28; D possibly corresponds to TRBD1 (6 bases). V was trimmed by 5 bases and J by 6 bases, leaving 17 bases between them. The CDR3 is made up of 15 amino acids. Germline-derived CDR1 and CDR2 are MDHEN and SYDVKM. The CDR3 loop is CASSLFQGTANEQFF. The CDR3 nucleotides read TGTGCCAGCAGTCTTTTTCAGGGGACGGCCAATGAGCAGTTCTTC. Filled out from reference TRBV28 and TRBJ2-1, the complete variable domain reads DVKVTQSSRYLVKRTGEKVFLECVQDMDHENMFWYRQDPGLGLRLIYFSYDVKMKEKGDIPEGYSVSREKKERFSLILESASTNQTSMYLCASSLFQGTANEQFFGPGTRLTVL.

CDR3 sequence reads: CASTPTEIGTEAFF. The CDR3 bases are TGTGCCAGCACCCCAACAGAAATAGGGACCGAAGCTTTCTTT. This rearrangement joins TRBV2 to TRBJ1-1; D is possibly TRBD1 (5 bases). CDR3 size: 14 residues. Trimming shortened V by 7 bases and J by 8 bases, and 20 bases separated the two germline ends. Germline V gene lookup returns CDR1 SNHLY and CDR2 FYNNEI.

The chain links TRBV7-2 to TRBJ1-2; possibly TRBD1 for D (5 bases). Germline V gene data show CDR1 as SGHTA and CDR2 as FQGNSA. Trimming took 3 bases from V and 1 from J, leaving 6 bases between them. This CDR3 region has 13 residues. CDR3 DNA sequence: TGTGCCAGCAGCTTGGGGGTTAACTATGGCTACACCTTC. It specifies CASSLGVNYGYTF.

CDR3 nucleotide sequence: TGTGCCAGCAGTTTATCCAGGGGGCGTGACGAGCAGTACTTC. Translation: CASSLSRGRDEQYF. V and J are TRBV28 and TRBJ2-7; TRBD1 agrees at 8 bases. The germline gives CDR1 MDHEN, CDR2 SYDVKM. The ends lost 1 base at V and 5 bases at J; junction bases unmatched: 4. This CDR3 has 14 amino acids. Full variable domain (rest looked up from reference TRBV28 and TRBJ2-7): DVKVTQSSRYLVKRTGEKVFLECVQDMDHENMFWYRQDPGLGLRLIYFSYDVKMKEKGDIPEGYSVSREKKERFSLILESASTNQTSMYLCASSLSRGRDEQYFGPGTRLTVT.

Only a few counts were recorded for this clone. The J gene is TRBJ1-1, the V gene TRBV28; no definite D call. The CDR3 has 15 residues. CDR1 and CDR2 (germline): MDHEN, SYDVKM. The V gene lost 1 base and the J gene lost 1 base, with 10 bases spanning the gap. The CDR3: CASSLLGFSNTEAFF. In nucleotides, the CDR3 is TGTGCCAGCAGTTTATTAGGGTTCTCGAACACTGAAGCTTTCTTT. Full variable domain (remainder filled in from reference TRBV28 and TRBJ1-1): DVKVTQSSRYLVKRTGEKVFLECVQDMDHENMFWYRQDPGLGLRLIYFSYDVKMKEKGDIPEGYSVSREKKERFSLILESASTNQTSMYLCASSLLGFSNTEAFFGQGTRLTVV.

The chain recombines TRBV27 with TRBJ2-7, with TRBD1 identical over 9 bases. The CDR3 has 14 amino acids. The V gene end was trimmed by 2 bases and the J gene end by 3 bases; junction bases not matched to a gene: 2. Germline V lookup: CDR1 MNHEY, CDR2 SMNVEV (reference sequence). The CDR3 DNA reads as TGTGCCAGCAGTTTAAGACAGGGGGACTACGAGCAGTACTTC. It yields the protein CASSLRQGDYEQYF.

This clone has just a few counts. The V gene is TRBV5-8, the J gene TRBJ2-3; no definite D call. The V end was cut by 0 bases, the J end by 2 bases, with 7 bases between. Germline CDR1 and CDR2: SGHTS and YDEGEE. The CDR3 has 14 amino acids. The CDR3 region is CASSLGVSTDTQYF. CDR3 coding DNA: TGTGCCAGCAGCTTGGGGGTTTCCACAGATACGCAGTATTTT.

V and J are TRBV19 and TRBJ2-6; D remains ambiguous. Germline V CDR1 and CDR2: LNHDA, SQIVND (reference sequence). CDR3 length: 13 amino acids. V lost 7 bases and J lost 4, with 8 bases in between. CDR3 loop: CASISWGANVLTF. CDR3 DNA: TGTGCCAGTATTTCTTGGGGGGCCAACGTCCTGACTTTC.

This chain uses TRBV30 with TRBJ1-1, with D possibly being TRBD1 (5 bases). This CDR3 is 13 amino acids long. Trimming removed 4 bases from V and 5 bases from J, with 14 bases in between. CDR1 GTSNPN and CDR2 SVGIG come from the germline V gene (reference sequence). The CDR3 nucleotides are TGTGCCTGGACCCCTAGGGGAGGAACTGAAGCTTTCTTT. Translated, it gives CAWTPRGGTEAFF.

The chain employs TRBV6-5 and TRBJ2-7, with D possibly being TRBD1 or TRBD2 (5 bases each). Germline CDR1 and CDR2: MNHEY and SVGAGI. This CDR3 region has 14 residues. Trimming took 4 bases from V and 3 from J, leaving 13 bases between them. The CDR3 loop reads CASSWGPLGYEQYF. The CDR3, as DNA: TGTGCCAGCAGTTGGGGACCCCTTGGCTACGAGCAGTACTTC.

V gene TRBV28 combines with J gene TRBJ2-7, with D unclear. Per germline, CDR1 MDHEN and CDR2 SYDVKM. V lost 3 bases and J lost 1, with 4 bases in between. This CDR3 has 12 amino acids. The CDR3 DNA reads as TGTGCCAGCAGTTTGACATCCTACGAGCAGTACTTC. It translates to CASSLTSYEQYF.

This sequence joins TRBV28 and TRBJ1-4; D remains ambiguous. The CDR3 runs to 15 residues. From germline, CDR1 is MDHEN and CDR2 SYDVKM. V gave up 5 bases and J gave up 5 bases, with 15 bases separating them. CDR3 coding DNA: TGTGCCAGCAGTCTCCGAAGCCCTCGGAATGAAAAACTGTTTTTT. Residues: CASSLRSPRNEKLFF.

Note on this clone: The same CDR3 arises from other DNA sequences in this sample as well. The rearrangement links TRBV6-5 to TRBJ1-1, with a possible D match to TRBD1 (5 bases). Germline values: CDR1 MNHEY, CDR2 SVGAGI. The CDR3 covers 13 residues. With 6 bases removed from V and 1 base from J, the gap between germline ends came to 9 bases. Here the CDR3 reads CASRWGRNTEAFF. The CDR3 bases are TGTGCCAGCAGGTGGGGCAGGAACACTGAAGCTTTCTTT.

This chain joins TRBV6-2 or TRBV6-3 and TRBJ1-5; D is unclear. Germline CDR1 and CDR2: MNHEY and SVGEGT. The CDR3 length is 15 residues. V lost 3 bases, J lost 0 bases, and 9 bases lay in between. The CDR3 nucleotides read TGTGCCAGCAGTTATGTTGTCTATAGCAATCAGCCCCAGCATTTT. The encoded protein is CASSYVVYSNQPQHF.

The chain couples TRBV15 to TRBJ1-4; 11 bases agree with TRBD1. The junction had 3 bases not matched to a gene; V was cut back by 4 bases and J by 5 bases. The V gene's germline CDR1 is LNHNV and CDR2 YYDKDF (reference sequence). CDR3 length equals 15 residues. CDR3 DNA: TGTGCCACCAGCAACCGGGACAGGGGGAATGAAAAACTGTTTTTT. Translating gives CATSNRDRGNEKLFF.

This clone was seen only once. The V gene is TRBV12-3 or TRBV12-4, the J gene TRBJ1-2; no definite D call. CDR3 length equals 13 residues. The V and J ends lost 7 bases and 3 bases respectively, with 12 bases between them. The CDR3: CASTPYEDYGYTF. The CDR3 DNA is TGTGCCAGCACTCCTTATGAAGACTATGGCTACACCTTC.

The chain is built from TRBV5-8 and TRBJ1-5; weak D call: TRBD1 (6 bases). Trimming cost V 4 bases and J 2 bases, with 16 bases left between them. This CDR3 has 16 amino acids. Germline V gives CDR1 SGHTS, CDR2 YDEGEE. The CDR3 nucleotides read TGTGCCAGCAGCCAGTACAGGGTATGGGGCAATCAGCCCCAGCATTTT. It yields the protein CASSQYRVWGNQPQHF.

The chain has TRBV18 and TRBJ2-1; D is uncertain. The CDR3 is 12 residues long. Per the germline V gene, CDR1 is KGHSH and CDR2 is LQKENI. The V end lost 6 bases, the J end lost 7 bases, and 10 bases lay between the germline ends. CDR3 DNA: TGTGCCAGCTCCCCCCCCCGAAATGAGCAGTTCTTC. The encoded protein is CASSPPRNEQFF.